This T cell receptor beta chain derives from a study of Ad26.COV2.S vaccination and SARS-CoV-2 variants. The sample's treatment: 15 to 20 received Ad26.COV2.S at low or high dose, single or two shots; roughly 5 received placebo; per-sample allocation not given. Sample collection was performed on day 63 after the first vaccine or placebo injection. TCRdb's table, derived via immunoSEQ multiplex PCR, lists solely in-frame clones and lacks some. The sample contains 350,000 to 600,000 clones, roughly 87% of which appear only once. The ends were cut back, 6 bases at V and 1 base at J, with 15 bases in the middle. The CDR3 is 15 residues long. From germline, CDR1 is SGHTA and CDR2 FQGNSA.

The sample was peripheral blood, taken in a trial of Ad26.COV2.S vaccine versus placebo. The chain joins TRBV7-2 to TRBJ1-2; D is ambiguous. The source of this sequence is a person between 18 and 65 years old who received the Ad26.COV2.S COVID-19 vaccine or a placebo. The CDR3 here is CASRDLQDFNYGYTF. The CDR3 coding sequence is TGTGCCAGCAGGGACTTGCAGGATTTTAACTATGGCTACACCTTC.